The clone carrying this T cell receptor beta chain was observed a handful of times. Its specificity is unknown. The V gene's germline CDR1 is LGHDT and CDR2 YNNKEL (reference sequence). This CDR3 has 16 amino acids. J lost 5 bases, V lost 7 bases, and 13 bases had no gene match. No fewer than 5 micrograms of total RNA were isolated from every sample. The data were taken from a study of blood T cells in healthy people across ages. The study's findings and limits: Long-lived and aged donors differed, with more naive CD4+ cells and higher diversity in the long-lived. The study could not conclusively compare naive and antigen-experienced cells, given its unsorted PBMCs. Across samples, TCR beta diversity tracked strongly with naive T cell percentage.

A J-beta primer mix and a sample-barcoded 5' primer were used in a second PCR of about 7 to 12 cycles. MiXCR, run by TCRdb on the 5' RACE reads, gives a single entry per CDR3 protein. The table records some 1.8 million distinct CDR3 sequences, approximately 40% of them present only once. The sequence was collected from a human donor in good health. The sequencing input was blood. The chain employs TRBV3-1 and TRBJ2-1; 8 bases fit TRBD2. The CDR3 coding sequence is TGTGCCAGCACCCTTTATATTAGCGGGGCTAACAATGAGCAGTTCTTC. Its translation is CASTLYISGANNEQFF.